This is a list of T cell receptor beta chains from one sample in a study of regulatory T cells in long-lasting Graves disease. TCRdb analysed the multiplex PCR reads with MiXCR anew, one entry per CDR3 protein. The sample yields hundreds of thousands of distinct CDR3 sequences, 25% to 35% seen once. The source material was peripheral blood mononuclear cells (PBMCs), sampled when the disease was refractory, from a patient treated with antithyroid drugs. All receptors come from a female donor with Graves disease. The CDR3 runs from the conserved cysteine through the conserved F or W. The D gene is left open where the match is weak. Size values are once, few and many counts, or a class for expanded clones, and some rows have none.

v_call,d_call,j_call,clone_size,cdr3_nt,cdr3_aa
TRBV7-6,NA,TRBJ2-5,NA,TGTGCCAGCAGCCCTTATAAATGGGACTACCAAGAGACCCAGTACTTC,CASSPYKWDYQETQYF
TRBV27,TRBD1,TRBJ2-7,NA,TGTGCCAACTGTACAGGGGGGCATGCTGCCGTCTACGAGCAGTACTTC,CANCTGGHAAVYEQYF
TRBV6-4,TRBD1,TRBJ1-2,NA,TGTGCCAGCAGCAGGGGGGGCGGAGGCGGCGGCTACACCTTC,CASSRGGGGGGYTF
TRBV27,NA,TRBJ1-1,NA,TGTGCCAGCAGCTTAGGATGGCAGAGAACGTTCACTGAAGCTTTCTTT,CASSLGWQRTFTEAFF
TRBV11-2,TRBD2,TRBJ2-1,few,TGTGCCAGCAGCTACGGTACGGGACTAAGCAACAATGAGCAGTTCTTC,CASSYGTGLSNNEQFF
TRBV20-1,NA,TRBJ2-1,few,TGCAGTGCTAGCGGAAACAATGAGCAGTTCTTC,CSASGNNEQFF
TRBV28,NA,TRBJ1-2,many,TGTGCCAGCAGTTTATCAGCCAGGGAAGGGGCTAACTATGGCTACACCTTC,CASSLSAREGANYGYTF
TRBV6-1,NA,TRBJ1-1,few,TGTGCCAGCAGTGACTTTGTCGGGAACACTGAAGCTTTCTTT,CASSDFVGNTEAFF
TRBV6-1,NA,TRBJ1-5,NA,TGTGCCAGCAGTCGCGGAGGCAGTATAGGCAATCAGCCCCAGCATTTT,CASSRGGSIGNQPQHF
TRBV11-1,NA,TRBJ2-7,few,TGTGCCAGTCGTGGCAGGGGACACGAGCAGTACTTC,CASRGRGHEQYF
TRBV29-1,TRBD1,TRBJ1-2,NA,TGCAGCGCCGCACCCGGGACAGGGGGCAATTATGGCTACACCTTC,CSAAPGTGGNYGYTF
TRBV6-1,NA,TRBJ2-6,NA,TGTGCCAGCAGGGTTGGGGGGGCCAACGTCCTGACTTTC,CASRVGGANVLTF
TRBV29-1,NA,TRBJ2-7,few,TGCAGCGTACCAGGGGAGGTTTTGTACGAGCAGTACTTC,CSVPGEVLYEQYF
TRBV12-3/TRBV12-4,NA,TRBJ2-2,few,TGTGCCAGCAGTTTCCGCCGGGGAACTCCCGGGGAGCTGTTTTTT,CASSFRRGTPGELFF
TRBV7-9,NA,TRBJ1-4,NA,TGTGCCCCCCGAACGGGTGAAAAACTGTTTTTT,CAPRTGEKLFF
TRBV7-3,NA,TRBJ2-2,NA,TGTGCCAGCAGCTTATATATAAGCGGAAACACCGGGGAGCTGTTTTTT,CASSLYISGNTGELFF
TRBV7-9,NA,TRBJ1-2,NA,TGTGCCAGCAGCTTACGAACGGCGGGGCAGAACTATGGCTACACCTTC,CASSLRTAGQNYGYTF